This is a list of T cell receptor beta chains from one sample in a study of T cell responses to AZD1222 COVID-19 vaccine. Using immunoSEQ multiplex PCR, the repertoire was profiled, and TCRdb retains in-frame clones only, with some absent. The profile shows more than 150,000 clones, approximately 92% of them singletons. Here the sequenced sample was peripheral blood, taken on day 0 of AZD1222 vaccination. The receptors originated from an adult in good health. Each CDR3 is given without its conserved first and last residue. Each record gives: D gene, V gene, CDR3 protein. D genes are given only for firm matches.

NA,TRBV19,ASSIGHRRSNTEAF
TRBD1,TRBV7-6,ASSLARGGGEYSPLH
NA,TRBV6-5,ASSYGRDGGYYGYT
TRBD1,TRBV6-1,ASSELTGSHQETQY
TRBD2,TRBV5-1,ASSRQGGREDTQY
TRBD2,TRBV6-2/TRBV6-3,ASSLIGLAGAHEQY
TRBD1,TRBV6-2/TRBV6-3,ASSPARGRTEAF
NA,TRBV5-5,ASSLEGGWSKNIQY
NA,TRBV19,AGTANTGELF
NA,TRBV3-1/TRBV3-2,ASSQERGPYNEQF
NA,TRBV7-9,ASSLAPRLEAF
NA,TRBV15,ATSRDGTREQY
TRBD1,TRBV19,ASTPGQGQNYGYT
NA,TRBV7-3,ASSLSVNTEAF
NA,TRBV5-1,ASSLGSGAETQY
TRBD1,TRBV7-8,ASGSGTGLSNGYT
TRBD1,TRBV11-2,ASSLGTGGSRSSDTEAF
TRBD1,TRBV3-1/TRBV3-2,ASSQGDRGGYT
NA,TRBV5-1,ASSLGSGETQY
NA,TRBV15,ATSRDPQQQETQY
NA,TRBV6-6,ASSPWTGGMLQETQY
NA,TRBV9,ASSVGAGDPGDTQY
TRBD2,TRBV5-1,ASSLASSGGLDTQY
TRBD1,TRBV7-9,ASSLGSVGTANSPLH
NA,TRBV27,ASSLSSPGAGYGYT
NA,TRBV19,ASRNPLGQGTGELF
TRBD2,TRBV9,ASSVVSGGAEKDTQY
TRBD1,TRBV12-3/TRBV12-4,ASSPGTGGAYT
TRBD1,TRBV3-1/TRBV3-2,ASSQMTGRPYGYT
NA,TRBV27,ASRGSPYMNTEAF
NA,TRBV7-9,ASSLELAKNIQY
NA,TRBV6-5,ASSYTTLGEQY
NA,TRBV11-3,ASSLTGLPGTDTQY
TRBD1,TRBV7-2,ASSLDRGETNEKLF
NA,TRBV6-2/TRBV6-3,ASSHSAGTSEAF
NA,TRBV10-3,AISVQPDSPLH